The 18 T cell receptor beta chains presented below share a single source sample, sequenced in a study of prognosis after radiotherapy for stage I lung cancer. Starting from genomic DNA, TCR beta CDR3 was amplified through two-round multiplex PCR. Primers targeting each individual TRBV and TRBJ gene were applied in first-round PCR. TCRdb processed the multiplex PCR reads anew with MiXCR; each CDR3 protein has one entry. The repertoire holds tens of thousands of distinct CDR3 sequences, with roughly 40% as singletons. This specimen was PBMCs, taken before or after stereotactic body radiation therapy (not recorded which). The receptors were sampled from a donor aged 50 or older with non-small cell lung cancer.

As concerns this clonotype: This could be a read error, since a much larger clone is one nucleotide away. The chain joins TRBV3-1 to TRBJ1-1; 8 nucleotides match TRBD1. CDR3 size: 15 residues. Germline CDR1 and CDR2: LGHDT and YNNKEL (reference sequence). The CDR3 coding sequence is TGTGCCAGCAGCTTTCCAGGGGGCGCGAACACTGAATCTTTCTTT. Residues: CASSFPGGANTESFF.

This clonotype has a count of ten or more. The rearrangement joins TRBV2 to TRBJ1-2, with D possibly TRBD1 on 5 matching bases. V dropped 8 bases and J dropped 8 bases, with 18 bases sitting between them. Germline loops: CDR1 SNHLY, CDR2 FYNNEI. CDR3 size: 13 residues. In nucleotides, the CDR3 is TGTGCCAGCCAGATCCGGGACGGAGGAGGCTACACCTTC. Its protein is CASQIRDGGGYTF.

V usage is TRBV6-1 and J usage is TRBJ2-5, with TRBD2 matching over 7 bases. V lost 3 bases, J lost 5 bases, and 6 bases stayed unmatched. There are 14 residues in the CDR3. Germline loops: CDR1 MNHNS, CDR2 SASEGT. The CDR3 is CASSETSPQETQYF. CDR3 sequence (DNA): TGTGCCAGCAGTGAGACTAGCCCGCAGGAGACCCAGTACTTC.

V is TRBV7-8 and J is TRBJ2-2; 8 bases line up with TRBD2. There are 16 residues in the CDR3. The junction had 8 bases not matched to a gene; V was cut back by 5 bases and J by 3 bases. Germline V gene sequence: CDR1 SGHVS, CDR2 FQNEAQ. The CDR3: CASSRGLAWDTGELFF. CDR3 sequence (DNA): TGTGCCAGCAGCCGAGGACTAGCCTGGGACACCGGGGAGCTGTTTTTT.

This rearrangement joins TRBV28 to TRBJ2-7, with 9 bases fitting TRBD1. The CDR3 covers 14 residues. J was trimmed by 2 bases and V by 6 bases; bases with no gene match: 5. Germline assignment: CDR1 MDHEN and CDR2 SYDVKM. The CDR3 protein is CASRTDRGTYEQYF. The CDR3 DNA reads as TGTGCCAGCAGAACGGACAGGGGAACCTACGAGCAGTACTTC.

This clonotype was found a few times. This sequence is one base from a far larger clone and is likely a read error. The V and J genes are TRBV12-3 or TRBV12-4 and TRBJ2-3; 12 positions agree with TRBD2. V gave up 4 bases and J gave up 4 bases; unmatched junction bases: 6. The CDR3 spans 16 residues. CDR3 in amino acids: CASSWLAGGGADTQYF. The CDR3 DNA is TGTGCCAGCAGTTGGCTAGCGGGAGGGGGGGCAGATACGCAGTATTTT.

In this sample, this clonotype turned up many times. V usage is TRBV4-2 and J usage is TRBJ2-1; 12 positions match TRBD2. The CDR3 totals 15 residues. Trimming took 7 bases from V and 6 from J; bases not matched to a gene: 7. Germline loops: CDR1 LGHNA, CDR2 YNFKEQ. The CDR3 spells CASTLLAGGSNEQFF. CDR3 coding DNA: TGTGCCAGCACCCTTCTAGCGGGAGGGTCCAATGAGCAGTTCTTC.

This clonotype is medium-sized by share. The rearrangement joins TRBV11-3 to TRBJ2-7, with D tentatively TRBD2 (6 bases). The CDR3 covers 13 residues. Looked up from germline, CDR1 is SGHNT and CDR2 is YENEEA. Deletions cut 5 bases from V and 2 bases from J, with 10 bases between. Written as DNA, the CDR3 is TGTGCCAGCAGCCCAGGACTAACCTACGAGCAGTACTTC. This sequence encodes CASSPGLTYEQYF.

The chain carries TRBV5-1 and TRBJ2-2; the D is unclear. Germline V lookup: CDR1 SGHRS, CDR2 YFSETQ. This CDR3 region has 16 residues. V was shortened by 0 bases and J by 0 bases, with 9 bases between the two germline ends. This CDR3 is CASSLEVSSNTGELFF. In nucleotides, the CDR3 is TGCGCCAGCAGCTTGGAGGTCAGCTCGAACACCGGGGAGCTGTTTTTT.

This clonotype was seen many times. The genes are TRBV2 and TRBJ1-5; 8 nucleotides agree with TRBD1. Trimming removed 3 bases from V and 0 bases from J; junction bases left unmatched: 4. Germline CDR1 reads SNHLY; CDR2 reads FYNNEI. The CDR3 is 16 residues long. The CDR3 is CASSDFGQGSNQPQHF. CDR3 in DNA: TGTGCCAGCAGTGACTTTGGACAGGGTAGCAATCAGCCCCAGCATTTT.

The V and J genes are TRBV2 and TRBJ2-3; D possibly corresponds to TRBD1 (6 bases). Germline V gene lookup returns CDR1 SNHLY and CDR2 FYNNEI. The CDR3 has 15 amino acids. V shed 4 bases and J shed 4 bases, with 15 bases lying between them. The CDR3, as DNA: TGTGCCAGCAGTGGGGTCCTCAGACAGGCAGATACGCAGTATTTT. Its translation is CASSGVLRQADTQYF.

This clonotype was recorded at least ten times. In nucleotides, the CDR3 is TGTGCCAGCAGCTTAACAGGGGTCCCTGGGTACGAGCAGTACTTC. Amino acids: CASSLTGVPGYEQYF. The V gene is TRBV7-3, the J gene TRBJ2-7, with D possibly matching TRBD1 (5 bases). The length of the CDR3 is 15 residues. Germline CDR1 and CDR2: SGHTA and FQGTGA. Trimming stripped 0 bases from V and 4 bases from J, with 13 bases between.

This clonotype turned up a few times. This chain connects TRBV7-2 to TRBJ1-2; 9 bases match TRBD1. Germline assignment: CDR1 SGHTA and CDR2 FQGNSA. Trimming removed 5 bases from V and 6 bases from J; junction bases left unmatched: 7. The CDR3 totals 14 residues. This CDR3 reads CASSPRDRVNGYTF. In DNA, the CDR3 is TGTGCCAGCAGCCCCCGGGACAGGGTAAATGGCTACACCTTC.

This clonotype was observed many times. The gene calls are TRBV7-2 and TRBJ1-1; 7 bases align to TRBD1. Trimming removed 4 bases from V and 3 bases from J; junction bases left unmatched: 8. CDR1 SGHTA and CDR2 FQGNSA come from the germline V gene. This CDR3 comprises 15 residues. For the CDR3, the DNA is TGTGCCAGCAGCTCCGGGACAGCCTACTACACTGAAGCTTTCTTT. Protein product: CASSSGTAYYTEAFF.

This clonotype has at least ten counts. The chain couples TRBV3-1 to TRBJ2-1, with unresolved D. V dropped 0 bases and J dropped 10 bases, with 7 bases sitting between them. The germline CDR1 and CDR2 sequences are LGHDT and YNNKEL (reference sequence). CDR3 length: 12 residues. The CDR3 spells CASSQDPSEQFF. In DNA, the CDR3 is TGTGCCAGCAGCCAAGATCCGTCGGAGCAGTTCTTC.

This clonotype was recorded at least ten times. This rearrangement joins TRBV6-1 to TRBJ2-5, with 7 bases fitting TRBD1. This CDR3 region has 14 residues. Germline trimming cut 8 bases from V and 5 bases from J; bases unmatched to any gene: 11. Germline V lookup: CDR1 MNHNS, CDR2 SASEGT. The CDR3 coding sequence is TGTGCCAGCTCGAAGGGGGCGCCGGGGGAGACCCAGTACTTC. This codes for CASSKGAPGETQYF.

The chain links TRBV2 to TRBJ2-7, with D maybe TRBD1 (5 bases). The V and J ends lost 7 bases and 2 bases respectively, with 12 bases between them. Germline loops: CDR1 SNHLY, CDR2 FYNNEI. The CDR3 is made up of 13 amino acids. The CDR3, as DNA: TGTGCCAGCACGGGCCAGGGTCCCTACGAGCAGTACTTC. Translated: CASTGQGPYEQYF.

Many counts were recorded for this clonotype. The rearrangement uses TRBV7-2 and TRBJ2-7, with 9 bases fitting TRBD1. Trimming at V came to 5 bases and at J to 2 bases, leaving 4 bases not matched to a gene. CDR1 is SGHTA, CDR2 FQGNSA, per germline. The CDR3 loop spans 14 amino acids. Here the CDR3 reads CASSPGTGPYEQYF. CDR3 nucleotide sequence: TGTGCCAGCAGCCCCGGGACAGGGCCCTACGAGCAGTACTTC.